This TCR beta chain emerged from a study of T cells in localized non-small cell lung cancer. Study conclusions and caveats: Uninvolved adjacent lung had the highest recorded T cell clonality, with tumor below it. For the top 100 tumor clones, a median roughly 53 also appeared in adjacent lung.

This CDR3 has 14 amino acids. V was cut by 4 bases and J by 5 bases, with 16 bases left in between. Germline V CDR1 and CDR2: SGHNT, YYREEE (reference sequence). The method was immunoSEQ multiplex PCR; TCRdb's version includes in-frame clones alone and lacks a portion of them. In the table there are approximately 89,000 clones, roughly 75% of which are singletons. Notes on this clone: Its antigen is currently unknown.

The input for sequencing was PBMCs, taken before any cancer treatment. The TCR sequence derives from a man aged 40 to 70 with stage II squamous cell lung carcinoma. The genes are TRBV5-4 and TRBJ2-7; tentatively, D is TRBD2 (5 bases). This CDR3 is CASSGSGFRDEQYF. For the CDR3, the DNA is TGTGCCAGCAGCGGCTCGGGATTTCGGGACGAGCAGTACTTC.